The source of this TCR beta chain is a study of blood T cell repertoires in COVID-19. The sample holds a few counts of this clone. Germline CDR1 and CDR2: SEHNR and FQNEAQ (reference sequence). The CDR3 consists of 14 residues. Trimming at V came to 5 bases and at J to 6 bases, leaving 3 bases not matched to a gene. Measured with immunoSEQ multiplex PCR; TCRdb has only the in-frame clones, and not every one. The data hold 150,000 to 200,000 clones, with approximately 82% observed a single time. The TCR originated in a woman older than 75 with acute or convalescent COVID-19. Sequenced: peripheral blood. The rearrangement links TRBV7-9 to TRBJ2-1, with 11 bases matching TRBD2. CDR3 region: CASSPGLAGNEQFF. In DNA form, the CDR3 reads TGTGCCAGCAGCCCCGGACTAGCGGGCAATGAGCAGTTCTTC.